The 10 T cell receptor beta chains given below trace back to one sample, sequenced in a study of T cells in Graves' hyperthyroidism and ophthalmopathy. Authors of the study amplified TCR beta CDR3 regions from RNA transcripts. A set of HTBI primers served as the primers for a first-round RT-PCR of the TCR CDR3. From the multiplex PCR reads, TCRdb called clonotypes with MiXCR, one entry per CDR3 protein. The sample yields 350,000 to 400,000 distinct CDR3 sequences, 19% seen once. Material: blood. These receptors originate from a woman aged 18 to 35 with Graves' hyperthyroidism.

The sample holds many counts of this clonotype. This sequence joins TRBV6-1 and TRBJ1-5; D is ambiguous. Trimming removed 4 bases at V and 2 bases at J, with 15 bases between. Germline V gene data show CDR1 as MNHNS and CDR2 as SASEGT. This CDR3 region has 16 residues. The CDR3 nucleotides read TGTGCCAGCAGTGGCCAGACCGGGTGGGGCAATCAGCCCCAGCATTTT. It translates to CASSGQTGWGNQPQHF.

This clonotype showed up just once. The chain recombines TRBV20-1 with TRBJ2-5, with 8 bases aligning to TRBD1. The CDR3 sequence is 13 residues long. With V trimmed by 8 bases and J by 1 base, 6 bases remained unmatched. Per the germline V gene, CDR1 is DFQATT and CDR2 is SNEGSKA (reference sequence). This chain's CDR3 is CSTRDRLQETQYF. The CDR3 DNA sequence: TGCAGTACTCGGGACAGGCTCCAAGAGACCCAGTACTTC.

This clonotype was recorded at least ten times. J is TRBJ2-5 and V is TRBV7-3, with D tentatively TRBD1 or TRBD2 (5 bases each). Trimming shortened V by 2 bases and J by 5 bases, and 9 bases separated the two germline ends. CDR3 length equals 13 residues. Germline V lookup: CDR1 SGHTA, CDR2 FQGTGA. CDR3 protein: CASSLYWGETQYF. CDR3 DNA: TGTGCCAGCAGCTTATACTGGGGGGAGACCCAGTACTTC.

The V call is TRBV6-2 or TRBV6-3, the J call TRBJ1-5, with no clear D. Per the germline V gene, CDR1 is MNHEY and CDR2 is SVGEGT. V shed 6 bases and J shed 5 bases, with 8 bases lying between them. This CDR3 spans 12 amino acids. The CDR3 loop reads CASSELDQPQHF. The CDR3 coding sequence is TGTGCCAGCAGCGAGCTGGATCAGCCCCAGCATTTT.

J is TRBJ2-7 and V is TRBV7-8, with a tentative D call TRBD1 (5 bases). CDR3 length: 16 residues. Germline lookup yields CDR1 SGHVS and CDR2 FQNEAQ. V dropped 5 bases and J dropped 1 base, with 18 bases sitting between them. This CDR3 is CASSPTPQVLSYEQYF. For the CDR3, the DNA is TGTGCCAGCAGCCCGACCCCACAGGTGTTATCCTACGAGCAGTACTTC.

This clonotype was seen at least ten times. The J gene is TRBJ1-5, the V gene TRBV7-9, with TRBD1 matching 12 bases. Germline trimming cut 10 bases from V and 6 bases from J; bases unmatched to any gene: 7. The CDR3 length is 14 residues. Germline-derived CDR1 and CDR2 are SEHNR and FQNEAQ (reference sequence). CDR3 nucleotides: TGTGCCATGAGGGGGGGACAGGGGGCTCAGCCCCAGCATTTT. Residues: CAMRGGQGAQPQHF.

CDR3 region: CSASAKGETQYF. For the CDR3, the DNA is TGCAGTGCTAGCGCAAAGGGAGAGACCCAGTACTTC. The genes are TRBV20-1 and TRBJ2-5; D not certain. Per germline, CDR1 DFQATT and CDR2 SNEGSKA (reference sequence). V was clipped by 3 bases and J by 4 bases, with 9 bases between them. The CDR3 is 12 amino acids.

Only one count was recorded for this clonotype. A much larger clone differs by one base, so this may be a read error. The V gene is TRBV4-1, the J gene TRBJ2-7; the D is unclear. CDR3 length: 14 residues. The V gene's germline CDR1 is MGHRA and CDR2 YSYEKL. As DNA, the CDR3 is TGCGCCAGCAGCCAGGGTGTCGGCTCCTACGAGCAGTGCTTC. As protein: CASSQGVGSYEQCF.

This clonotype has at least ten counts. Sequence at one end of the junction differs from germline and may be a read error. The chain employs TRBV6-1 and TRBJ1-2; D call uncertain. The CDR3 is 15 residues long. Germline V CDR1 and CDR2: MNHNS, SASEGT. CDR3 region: CASSKYPTALYRYTF. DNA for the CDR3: TGTGCCAGCAGTAAATATCCCACGGCCCTCTATCGCTACACCTTC.

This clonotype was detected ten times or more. CDR3 loop: CASLRTGGSYEQYF. DNA for the CDR3: TGTGCCAGCCTCAGGACAGGGGGCTCCTACGAGCAGTACTTC. The chain joins TRBV28 to TRBJ2-7, with 10 bases identical to TRBD1. The germline V gene has CDR1 MDHEN and CDR2 SYDVKM. CDR3 size: 14 residues. With 8 bases clipped from V and 0 bases from J, the junction kept 4 bases outside the gene matches.